What follows are 18 T cell receptor beta chains derived from one specimen sequenced in a study of brain metastases from non-small cell lung cancer. Measured with immunoSEQ multiplex PCR; TCRdb has only the in-frame clones, and not every one. There are about 16,000 clones in the sample; about four fifths occur only once, and more than 7.5% lies in the top ten. Sequencing used primary lung tumor tissue. The receptor source for this set is a donor aged 40 or over with non-small cell lung cancer.

The chain is built from TRBV12-3 or TRBV12-4 and TRBJ1-1, with 7 bases aligning to TRBD1. V gave up 6 bases and J gave up 7 bases; unmatched junction bases: 2. The CDR3 loop spans 11 amino acids. The CDR3 nucleotides are TGTGCCAGCAGCCGGACAGGTGAAGCTTTCTTT. It encodes CASSRTGEAFF.

The chain is built from TRBV5-1 and TRBJ1-3; 8 bases fit TRBD1. V was clipped by 2 bases and J by 0 bases; unmatched bases: 1. This CDR3 contains 15 residues. The germline V gene encodes CDR1 SGHRS and CDR2 YFSETQ. CDR3 DNA sequence: TGCGCCAGCAGCTTTGGGACAGGCTCTGGAAACACCATATATTTT. It yields the protein CASSFGTGSGNTIYF.

This clone was observed a handful of times. The chain employs TRBV12-3 or TRBV12-4 and TRBJ1-1, with D hard to call. CDR3 length: 13 amino acids. V was pared by 2 bases and J by 2 bases, with 6 bases between. Here the CDR3 reads CASSLNYNTEAFF. The CDR3 bases are TGTGCCAGCAGTTTAAACTATAACACTGAAGCTTTCTTT.

The chain recombines TRBV11-1 with TRBJ1-2; a possible D gene is TRBD1 (6 bases). This CDR3 is 13 amino acids long. Germline lookup yields CDR1 SGHAT and CDR2 FQDESV (reference sequence). V lost 5 bases, J lost 10 bases, and 17 bases lay in between. The CDR3 sequence is CASSLTGGGIYTF. The CDR3 DNA follows: TGTGCCAGCAGCCTTACGGGGGGCGGCATCTACACCTTC.

The chain has TRBV4-1 and TRBJ2-7; TRBD1 is a possible D gene (8 bases). Germline V lookup: CDR1 MGHRA, CDR2 YSYEKL. The CDR3 runs 15 residues. V lost 1 base and J lost 3, with 13 bases in between. The CDR3 region has the DNA TGCGCCAGCAGCCAAGCGAACAGGGGGGGCTACGAGCAGTACTTC. It yields the protein CASSQANRGGYEQYF.

The rearrangement links TRBV5-1 to TRBJ2-4, with 10 bases identical to TRBD1. The V gene end was trimmed by 4 bases and the J gene end by 5 bases; junction bases not matched to a gene: 9. Germline V gene data show CDR1 as SGHRS and CDR2 as YFSETQ. There are 16 residues in the CDR3. CDR3 coding DNA: TGCGCCAGCAGCACCGGGACAGGGGTTGGGCAAAACATTCAGTACTTC. Its protein is CASSTGTGVGQNIQYF.

This clone was counted only a few times. The chain carries TRBV12-3 or TRBV12-4 and TRBJ1-1; weak D call: TRBD1 (5 bases). CDR3 length: 12 amino acids. The V end was cut by 6 bases, the J end by 8 bases, with 13 bases between. In nucleotides, the CDR3 is TGTGCCAGCAGCTCAGGGCCAGGGGAAGCTTTCTTT. This translates into CASSSGPGEAFF.

This chain uses TRBV19 with TRBJ2-1; D remains unclear. Trimming stripped 3 bases from V and 4 bases from J, with 7 bases between. The germline V gene encodes CDR1 LNHDA and CDR2 SQIVND (reference sequence). The CDR3 consists of 13 residues. The CDR3 region is CASSIEVYNEQFF. For the CDR3, the DNA is TGTGCCAGTAGTATCGAAGTTTACAATGAGCAGTTCTTC.

The V gene is TRBV5-4, the J gene TRBJ2-5; D possibly matches TRBD1 or TRBD2 (5 bases each). V dropped 5 bases and J dropped 0 bases, with 14 bases sitting between them. The CDR3 contains 15 residues. Per the germline V gene, CDR1 is SGHNT and CDR2 is YYREEE (reference sequence). The CDR3 loop reads CASRDRDVNQETQYF. CDR3 in DNA: TGTGCCAGCAGGGACCGGGACGTCAACCAAGAGACCCAGTACTTC.

The V and J genes are TRBV6-5 and TRBJ2-3; 8 positions agree with TRBD2. This CDR3 is built from 16 residues. Germline V gene sequence: CDR1 MNHEY, CDR2 SVGAGI. J gave up 1 base and V 2 bases, and 5 bases lay outside the gene matches. The CDR3 sequence is CASSYGGSGGTDTQYF. CDR3 DNA sequence: TGTGCCAGCAGTTACGGGGGTAGCGGGGGCACAGATACGCAGTATTTT.

The genes are TRBV2 and TRBJ1-6; D is undetermined. Germline V CDR1 and CDR2: SNHLY, FYNNEI. This CDR3 region has 14 residues. The V gene lost 7 bases and the J gene lost 4 bases, with 11 bases spanning the gap. CDR3 sequence: CASTSGKYNSPLHF. CDR3 bases: TGTGCCAGCACCTCCGGGAAGTATAATTCACCCCTCCACTTT.

The V gene is TRBV3-1 (or the pseudogene TRBV3-2), the J gene TRBJ1-1, with D hard to call. This CDR3 region has 14 residues. V lost 2 bases to trimming and J lost 7 bases, with 14 bases between them. Germline lookup yields CDR1 LGHDT and CDR2 YNNKEL (reference sequence). The CDR3 sequence: CASSQWQELGEAFF. CDR3 DNA: TGTGCCAGCAGCCAATGGCAGGAGTTAGGTGAAGCTTTCTTT.

The chain has TRBV7-9 and TRBJ1-2; D is undetermined. V dropped 1 base and J dropped 6 bases, with 18 bases sitting between them. CDR1 is SEHNR, CDR2 FQNEAQ, per germline (reference sequence). The CDR3 loop spans 16 amino acids. In nucleotides, the CDR3 is TGTGCCAGCAGCTTAGAGGGTGGCAGGACTTCACATGGCTACACCTTC. This gives the protein CASSLEGGRTSHGYTF.

A word on this clone: The same CDR3 can be traced to other DNA sequences in this sample. The chain uses TRBV3-1 (or the pseudogene TRBV3-2) and TRBJ1-3, with D possibly being TRBD1 (5 bases). The V end was cut by 4 bases, the J end by 1 base, with 11 bases between. This CDR3 comprises 15 residues. Germline assignment: CDR1 LGHDT and CDR2 YNNKEL (reference sequence). The DNA for the CDR3 is TGTGCCAGCAGCCGTCTCGGGACGTCTGGAAACACCATATATTTT. Translation: CASSRLGTSGNTIYF.

The chain couples TRBV5-1 to TRBJ2-5; D gene uncertain. With 1 base removed from V and 2 bases from J, the gap between germline ends came to 9 bases. Germline CDR1 is SGHRS and CDR2 is YFSETQ. This CDR3 has 14 residues. This CDR3 is CASSLMNSQETQYF. CDR3 DNA: TGCGCCAGCAGCTTGATGAACAGTCAAGAGACCCAGTACTTC.

This clone appeared a single time. The chain has TRBV27 and TRBJ1-5; no reliable D call. V was clipped by 7 bases and J by 6 bases, with 16 bases between them. The CDR3 runs to 14 residues. Germline assignment: CDR1 MNHEY and CDR2 SMNVEV (reference sequence). The CDR3 nucleotides read TGTGCCAGCAATCCTGATTCGGGTGCTCAGCCCCAGCATTTT. Amino acid sequence: CASNPDSGAQPQHF.

This chain uses TRBV25-1 with TRBJ2-5; 9 bases are a match to TRBD2. With V trimmed by 7 bases and J by 6 bases, 3 bases remained unmatched. The CDR3 has 12 amino acids. Germline CDR1 reads MGHDK; CDR2 reads SYGVNS. The CDR3 bases are TGTGCCAGCATGCGGGGGGGAAAGACCCAGTACTTC. It specifies CASMRGGKTQYF.

This clone was observed a handful of times. The rearrangement uses TRBV3-1 (or the pseudogene TRBV3-2) and TRBJ1-1; tentatively, D is TRBD1 (6 bases). The length of the CDR3 is 18 residues. V was cut by 0 bases and J by 0 bases, with 17 bases left in between. Germline CDR1 is LGHDT and CDR2 is YNNKEL (reference sequence). The CDR3 sequence is CASSQDPHRQVMNTEAFF. The CDR3 bases are TGTGCCAGCAGCCAAGACCCCCACAGACAGGTGATGAACACTGAAGCTTTCTTT.